A selection of T cell receptor beta chains follows, all from one sample in a study of T-cell reconstitution after alpha-beta-depleted transplantation in children. TCRdb used MiXCR to reprocess the PCR reads, holding one entry per CDR3 protein. The sample shows tens of thousands of distinct CDR3 sequences, 5.8% of them seen only once. The sample in question was PBMCs, mostly from graft donor cells, obtained 60 days after TCRalphabeta/CD19-depleted stem cell transplant. The receptors were sampled from a female patient younger than 10 who had a stem cell transplant for aplastic anemia, so the T cells may come from the graft donor. Each CDR3 is given with its conserved first and last residue. The order of the fields is D gene, CDR3 length, J gene, V gene, clone size, CDR3 DNA, CDR3 protein. D genes are given only for firm matches. For some rows the clone size is stated as once, few or many, or as a class when expanded; others skip it.

TRBD2 | 13 | TRBJ2-7 | TRBV10-3 | many | TGTGCCACAGGACTAGCGGGAACCTACGAGCAGTACTTC | CATGLAGTYEQYF
NA | 11 | TRBJ2-1 | TRBV27 | NA | TGTGCCAGCAGTACCCTGGGTGAGCAGTTCTTC | CASSTLGEQFF
TRBD1 | 14 | TRBJ1-2 | TRBV28 | NA | TGTGCCAGCAGACAGGGGGCTCGGGTCTATGGCTACACCTTC | CASRQGARVYGYTF
TRBD2 | 14 | TRBJ2-1 | TRBV18 | many | TGTGCCAGCTCACCTTACCGACTAGCCCATGAGCAGTTCTTC | CASSPYRLAHEQFF
TRBD2 | 17 | TRBJ2-5 | TRBV6-5 | many | TGTGCCAGCAACAACATCATAGCGGGAGGTGTCCAAGAGACCCAGTACTTC | CASNNIIAGGVQETQYF
NA | 15 | TRBJ1-4 | TRBV28 | many | TGTGCCAGCAGTCCCTACCTTGCAACTAATGAAAAACTGTTTTTT | CASSPYLATNEKLFF
NA | 14 | TRBJ2-2 | TRBV2 | NA | TGTGCCAGCAAAGAGGGCTGGCGGGGCGGGGAGCTGTTTTTT | CASKEGWRGGELFF
TRBD1 | 14 | TRBJ1-2 | TRBV30 | many | TGTGCCTGGAGTCGCGGGACAGGGGGCGTTGGCTACACCTTC | CAWSRGTGGVGYTF
TRBD2 | 19 | TRBJ2-3 | TRBV3-1 | NA | TGTGCCAGCAGCCAATCTCCCTGGGGACTAGCGGGGGGGCCAGATACGCAGTATTTT | CASSQSPWGLAGGPDTQYF
NA | 14 | TRBJ2-7 | TRBV29-1 | many | TGCAGCGTTGGCGTAATAGGAGTTTACTACGAGCAGTACTTC | CSVGVIGVYYEQYF
NA | 16 | TRBJ2-1 | TRBV2 | few | TGTGCCAGCAGCTTTTATGTGGGAACGGGTTACAATGAGCAGTTCTTC | CASSFYVGTGYNEQFF
NA | 13 | TRBJ2-3 | TRBV7-9 | many | TGTGCCAGCAGCTTATCCGGGTCTAGCGCGCAGTATTTT | CASSLSGSSAQYF